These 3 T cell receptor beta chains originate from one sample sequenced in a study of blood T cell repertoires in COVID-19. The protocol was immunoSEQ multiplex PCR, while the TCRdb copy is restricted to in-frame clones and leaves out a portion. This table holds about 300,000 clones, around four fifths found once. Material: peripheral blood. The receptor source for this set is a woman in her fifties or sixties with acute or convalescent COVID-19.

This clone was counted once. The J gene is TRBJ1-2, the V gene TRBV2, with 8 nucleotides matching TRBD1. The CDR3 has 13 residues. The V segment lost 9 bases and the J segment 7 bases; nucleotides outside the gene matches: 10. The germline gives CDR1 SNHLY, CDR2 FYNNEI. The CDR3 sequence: CARSLRTGIGYTF. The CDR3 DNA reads TGTGCCAGGTCCCTTAGGACAGGGATTGGCTACACCTTC.

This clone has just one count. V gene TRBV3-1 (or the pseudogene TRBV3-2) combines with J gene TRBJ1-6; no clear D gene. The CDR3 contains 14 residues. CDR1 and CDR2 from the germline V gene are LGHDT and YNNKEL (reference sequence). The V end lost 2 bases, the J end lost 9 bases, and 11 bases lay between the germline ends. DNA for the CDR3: TGTGCCAGCAGCCAACGAACCGGAGGTTCACCCCTCCACTTT. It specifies CASSQRTGGSPLHF.

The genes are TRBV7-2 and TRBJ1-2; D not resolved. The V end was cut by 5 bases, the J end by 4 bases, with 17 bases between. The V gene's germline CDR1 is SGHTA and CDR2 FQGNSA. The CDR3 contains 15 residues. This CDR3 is CASSPGRTIGYGYTF. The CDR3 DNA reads TGTGCCAGCAGCCCCGGGCGGACTATTGGCTATGGCTACACCTTC.